The entry below gives a single T cell receptor (beta chain) sequence along with its context. The target antigen is unknown. Here immunoSEQ multiplex PCR was the method, and the copy in TCRdb shows in-frame clones only, minus some. Seen here are about 80,000 clones, 88% observed once, and the top ten hold around 20%. The sample comes from a study of identifying expanded T cells in peripheral blood. General study points: Across healthy donors, higher total template counts meant significantly greater approximately 2-week count variance. Differentially abundant clones: around 1.2 between replicates, about 15 at around 15 days, around 19 at four.

The germline gives CDR1 SGHDT, CDR2 YYEEEE. The CDR3 runs 14 residues. V was cut by 1 base and J by 5 bases, with 12 bases left in between. The sample consisted of blood. This sequence originates from a person between 18 and 75 years old in good health. The chain recombines TRBV5-6 with TRBJ2-5; D perhaps matches TRBD1 (5 bases). CDR3: CASSLQQVGETQYF. The CDR3 DNA follows: TGTGCCAGCAGCTTGCAACAGGTTGGGGAGACCCAGTACTTC. Supplemented by reference TRBV5-6 and TRBJ2-5, the full variable domain reads DAGVTQSPTHLIKTRGQQVTLRCSPKSGHDTVSWYQQALGQGPQFIFQYYEEEERQRGNFPDRFSGHQFPNYSSELNVNALLLGDSALYLCASSLQQVGETQYFGPGTRLLVL.